This T cell receptor (beta chain) was sequenced for a study of prognosis after radiotherapy for stage I lung cancer (dated by TCRdb to about 2021). Study-wide context: Between April 2018 and 2019, 20 or so stage I NSCLC patients were enrolled in Nanjing, China. Among the enrolled patients, approximately 13 had newly diagnosed primary stage I lung tumors, while several had oligometastatic NSCLC following surgical resection of the primary tumor. Every patient was regarded as medically inoperable, because of comorbidities in 11 to 12 cases and refusal of surgery in over 5 cases. The cohort comprised more than ten men and six or seven women with a median age of roughly 75 years, ranging from roughly 50 to 84 years. Tumor histology was squamous cell carcinoma in roughly 7 patients and adenocarcinoma in twelve. Using image-guided IMRT or VMAT, SBRT was delivered in 3 to 5 fractions at a biologically effective dose of at least 100 Gy. SBRT was not combined with any concurrent therapy in any patient. About 20% of the 19 patients developed distant metastases after SBRT, at a median of about seven months; the other 15 showed no significant progression. Peripheral blood TCR beta repertoires were profiled in stage I NSCLC patients before and after stereotactic body radiotherapy, and the repertoires were related to distant failure. The study took one blood sample before SBRT and one after SBRT from each of roughly 20 patients and sequenced all 38 samples.

From its cysteine to its phenylalanine, the CDR3 spans 13 amino acids. The read is trimmed to its CDR3 DNA, 39 bases read in frame from base 1. Germline trimming: 4 bases from V, 5 bases from J; junction bases outside gene matches: 5. CDR1 and CDR2 are read off the germline V gene (reference sequence) as DFQATT and SNEGSKA. All patients had node-negative disease on CT and PET/CT, and none had a history of other malignancies or had previously received chemotherapy or radiotherapy. At each of the two time points, 5.5 to 6 milliliters of peripheral venous blood were collected into EDTA tubes. Ficoll-Paque Plus density-gradient centrifugation was used to isolate PBMCs. Immediately after collection, samples were stored at -80 degrees C until analysis. Two rounds of multiplex PCR on genomic DNA were used to amplify the TCR beta CDR3 region. In the first round of PCR, primers specific to each TRBV and TRBJ gene were used, and the primer sequences are filed in Chinese patent CN105087789A. The second PCR round used universal primers. The Roche High Pure PCR Template Preparation Kit was used to extract genomic DNA from frozen PBMCs. The libraries underwent paired-end sequencing with 151 bp reads on an Illumina HiSeq 3000. In the authors' own workflow: CutAdapt was used to discard raw reads that did not contain the multiplex PCR primer sequences. High-quality paired reads were merged into contigs with PEAR. By alignment to reference sequences, MiXCR assigned TRB V, D and J gene segments to each contig. CDR3 sequences were clustered by base quality and sequence similarity to remove sequencing errors. Shannon entropy, normalized by the natural log of the productive TCR sequence number, served as the measure of diversity. To get clonality, Shannon entropy was divided by the natural log of the number of unique clonotypes, and that result was subtracted from one. Progression-free survival cut-offs for repertoire metrics were chosen using the Youden index of ROC curves, with analyses run in R 3.5.3. In TCRdb, the public reads were trimmed at Q25 with fastp and aligned with MiXCR, with productive beta chains retained. Each CDR3 protein gets just one entry, which takes the most common genes and DNA from the rows behind it. TCRdb, not the original authors, processed these V and J calls. For this sample the table gives fewer than 20,000 distinct CDR3 sequences, of which about three fifths were detected only once. The ten largest make up 25% to 30% of the sample.

This clonotype was seen ten or more times. Its antigen is still unknown. Base qualities were left out, and no much larger clone turns up one base away. General findings and caveats noted by the study authors: No adjustment for multiple comparisons was applied to any of the reported P values. After SBRT, the number of unique TCR clones decreased (median around 10,000 before versus several thousand after; Wilcoxon paired P=0.011). TRBV and TRBJ usage frequencies reportedly varied with metastasis status, involving two V genes at baseline and about 10 V and two J genes after SBRT. Post-SBRT Shannon entropy and its change from baseline were lower in patients who developed distant metastases; baseline Shannon entropy was not associated with metastases. Tumor specificity of expanded TCR clones was not determined. The small cohort and short follow-up limited the study, so independent validation of the findings is needed.

This receptor chain uses TRBV20-1 and TRBJ2-1, with 7 central nucleotides matching TRBD2. The TCR originated in a donor aged 50 or older with non-small cell lung cancer. Here the sequenced sample was PBMCs, taken before or after stereotactic body radiation therapy (not recorded which). The CDR3 sequence is CSAKAGVDNEQFF. In nucleotides, the sequence is TGCAGTGCTAAGGCGGGAGTGGACAATGAGCAGTTCTTC.